These 11 T cell receptor beta chains were sequenced from one sample in a study of blood T cells in healthy people across ages. Primers used in a second PCR of about 7 to 11 cycles were a sample-barcoded 5' primer and a J-beta primer mix. TCRdb reprocessed the 5' RACE reads with MiXCR, giving one entry per CDR3 protein. The data hold roughly 2 million distinct CDR3 sequences, with around half observed a single time. The specimen was blood. Every receptor here comes from a woman in her thirties or forties in good health.

This rearrangement joins TRBV27 to TRBJ2-5; D gene unclear. This CDR3 region has 14 residues. Trimming cost V 5 bases and J 4 bases, with 14 bases left between them. Germline-derived CDR1 and CDR2 are MNHEY and SMNVEV (reference sequence). The CDR3 loop is CASSVRPSGETQYF. For the CDR3, the DNA is TGTGCCAGCAGTGTTAGGCCTTCGGGAGAGACCCAGTACTTC.

The chain combines TRBV20-1 with TRBJ2-2, with 10 bases that match TRBD1. The CDR3 covers 21 residues. J lost 4 bases, V lost 3 bases, and 23 bases had no gene match. The V gene's germline CDR1 is DFQATT and CDR2 SNEGSKA (reference sequence). This CDR3 is CSARKDRGHESRQEFTGELFF. CDR3 bases: TGCAGTGCTAGGAAAGACAGGGGGCACGAGAGCAGACAAGAATTCACCGGGGAGCTGTTTTTT.

The table lists this clonotype with a few counts. The chain has TRBV5-1 and TRBJ2-1; the D gene is possibly TRBD2 (6 bases). The DNA end is a closer match to TRBJ2-7, so the J assignment may be wrong. This CDR3 has 14 residues. Germline V gene sequence: CDR1 SGHRS, CDR2 YFSETQ. CDR3 residues: CASSVGSSYNEQYF. CDR3 coding DNA: TGCGCCAGCTCCGTCGGGAGCTCCTACAATGAGCAGTACTTC.

This clonotype was recorded only once. The genes are TRBV6-1 and TRBJ1-5; D is unclear. In germline, CDR1 is MNHNS, CDR2 SASEGT. Trimming took 1 base from V and 9 from J, leaving 7 bases between them. The CDR3 sequence is 12 residues long. CDR3 coding DNA: TGTGCCAGCAGTGAAGTCTCTTGGCCCCAGCATTTT. Amino acid sequence: CASSEVSWPQHF.

The genes are TRBV7-2 and TRBJ2-3; TRBD2 matches 10 bases. The CDR3 is 17 residues long. Germline-derived CDR1 and CDR2 are SGHTA and FQGNSA. V was pared by 5 bases and J by 5 bases, with 13 bases of the junction left unmatched. The CDR3: CASSPQWSGGARDTQYF. The CDR3 bases are TGTGCCAGCAGCCCCCAGTGGAGCGGGGGGGCTCGAGATACGCAGTATTTT.

The genes are TRBV15 and TRBJ2-3, with 7 bases that match TRBD1. Germline loops: CDR1 LNHNV, CDR2 YYDKDF (reference sequence). This CDR3 contains 15 residues. With V trimmed by 5 bases and J by 2 bases, 7 bases remained unmatched. The CDR3 protein is CATSPGTADTDTQYF. CDR3 DNA sequence: TGTGCCACCAGCCCCGGGACAGCGGACACAGATACGCAGTATTTT. Together with reference TRBV15 and TRBJ2-3, the CDR3 gives the full variable domain: DAMVIQNPRYQVTQFGKPVTLSCSQTLNHNVMYWYQQKSSQAPKLLFHYYDKDFNNEADTPDNFQSRRPNTSFCFLDIRSPGLGDTAMYLCATSPGTADTDTQYFGPGTRLTVL.

The rearrangement links TRBV7-2 to TRBJ2-5, with TRBD1 identical over 9 bases. The germline V gene has CDR1 SGHTA and CDR2 FQGNSA. The CDR3 loop spans 16 amino acids. Trimming removed 5 bases from V and 4 bases from J; junction bases left unmatched: 11. In DNA form, the CDR3 reads TGTGCCAGCAGCCCCCGACAGGGGGGGGATCGAGAGACCCAGTACTTC. Protein product: CASSPRQGGDRETQYF.

This clonotype was observed a single time. The J gene is TRBJ2-3, the V gene TRBV28; the D gene is possibly TRBD2 (5 bases). The V and J ends lost 3 bases and 7 bases respectively, with 20 bases between them. The CDR3 has 16 residues. The V gene's germline CDR1 is MDHEN and CDR2 SYDVKM. The CDR3 protein is CASSFEGPGGINTQYF. DNA of the CDR3: TGTGCCAGCAGTTTCGAGGGCCCCGGCGGCATAAATACGCAGTATTTT.

The chain carries TRBV5-1 and TRBJ2-3, with TRBD2 matching 8 bases. The germline gives CDR1 SGHRS, CDR2 YFSETQ. The CDR3 has 15 amino acids. V shed 4 bases, J shed 3 bases, and the junction held 7 bases outside the gene matches. CDR3 bases: TGCGCCAGCAGCCCGGGACTAGGGGGAACAGATACGCAGTATTTT. Amino acids: CASSPGLGGTDTQYF. The whole variable domain, remainder taken from reference TRBV5-1 and TRBJ2-3, is KAGVTQTPRYLIKTRGQQVTLSCSPISGHRSVSWYQQTPGQGLQFLFEYFSETQRNKGNFPGRFSGRQFSNSRSEMNVSTLELGDSALYLCASSPGLGGTDTQYFGPGTRLTVL.

This clonotype was picked up a small number of times. The CDR3 spells CASSLTQGQGYGYTF. The DNA of the CDR3 is TGTGCCAGCAGCTTGACGCAGGGACAAGGGTATGGCTACACCTTC. The chain recombines TRBV5-6 with TRBJ1-2; weak D call: TRBD1 (6 bases). Germline lookup yields CDR1 SGHDT and CDR2 YYEEEE. V lost 1 base, J lost 5 bases, and 15 bases lay in between. The CDR3 extends over 15 amino acids.

This sequence joins TRBV6-5 and TRBJ2-5; D remains ambiguous. V lost 5 bases, J lost 11 bases, and 12 bases lay in between. CDR3 length equals 11 residues. Germline lookup yields CDR1 MNHEY and CDR2 SVGAGI. CDR3 amino acids: CASSNEGWQYF. The CDR3 DNA reads as TGTGCCAGCAGTAATGAAGGGTGGCAGTACTTC.